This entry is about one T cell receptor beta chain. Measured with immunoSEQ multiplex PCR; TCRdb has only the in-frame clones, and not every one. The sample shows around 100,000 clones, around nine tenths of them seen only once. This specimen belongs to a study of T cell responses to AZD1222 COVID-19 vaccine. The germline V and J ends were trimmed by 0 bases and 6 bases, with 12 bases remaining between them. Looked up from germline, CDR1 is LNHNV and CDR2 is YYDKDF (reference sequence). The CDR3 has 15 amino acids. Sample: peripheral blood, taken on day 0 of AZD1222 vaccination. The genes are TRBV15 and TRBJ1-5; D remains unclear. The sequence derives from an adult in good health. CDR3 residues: CATSRDYTIGQPQHF. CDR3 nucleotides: TGTGCCACCAGCAGAGACTACACCATCGGTCAGCCCCAGCATTTT.